Included here is one T cell receptor beta chain sequence, with context. Its cognate antigen is unknown. The repertoire was sequenced with immunoSEQ multiplex PCR; TCRdb's copy has only in-frame clones and lacks some. The data contain around 53,000 clones, about 54% of them singletons. CDR1 is GTSNPN, CDR2 SVGIG, per germline (reference sequence). CDR3 size: 14 residues. Trimming took off 0 bases at V and 7 bases at J, with 15 bases between the two ends. This sample is part of a study of cytotoxic CD8 clonotypes in ibrutinib-treated CLL. Findings of the study overall: The clonality went up when patients responded to ibrutinib and dropped back toward baseline at progression.

The sequence came from a human donor with chronic lymphocytic leukemia. The chain employs TRBV30 and TRBJ1-2; D remains ambiguous. This specimen was PBMCs, taken at disease progression, from a patient treated with ibrutinib. CDR3 sequence reads: CAWSVRPDAGGYTF. The DNA of the CDR3 is TGTGCCTGGAGTGTAAGGCCGGATGCGGGTGGCTACACCTTC.